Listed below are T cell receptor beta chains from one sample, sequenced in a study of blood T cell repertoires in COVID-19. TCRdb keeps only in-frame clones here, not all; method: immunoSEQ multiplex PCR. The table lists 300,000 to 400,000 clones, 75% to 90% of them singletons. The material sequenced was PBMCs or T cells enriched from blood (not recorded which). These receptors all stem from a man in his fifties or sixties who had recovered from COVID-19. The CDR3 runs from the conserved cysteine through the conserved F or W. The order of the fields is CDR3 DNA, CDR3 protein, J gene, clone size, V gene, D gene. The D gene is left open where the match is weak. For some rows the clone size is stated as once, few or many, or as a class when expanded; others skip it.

TGTGCCAGCAGCGGACAGGGAGCAACTAATGAAAAACTGTTTTTT,CASSGQGATNEKLFF,TRBJ1-4,NA,TRBV28,TRBD1
TGTGCCAGCAGTTTCGTGACTAGCGGGAGGGGTGAGCAGTTCTTC,CASSFVTSGRGEQFF,TRBJ2-1,once,TRBV28,TRBD2
TGTGCCAGCAGCCAAGGTCCGGGGGGTTACGAGCAGTACTTC,CASSQGPGGYEQYF,TRBJ2-7,few,TRBV3-1/TRBV3-2,TRBD2
TGTGCCAGCAGTTCGACAGACAATCAGCCCCAGCATTTT,CASSSTDNQPQHF,TRBJ1-5,NA,TRBV6-5,NA
TGCGCCAGCAGTGAGCCTAGCGGGAGGGCCGGGAGAAACATTCAGTACTTC,CASSEPSGRAGRNIQYF,TRBJ2-4,NA,TRBV10-2,TRBD2
TGTGCCAGCTCACCTATTCACGACAGGGTAGAAGAGACCCAGTACTTC,CASSPIHDRVEETQYF,TRBJ2-5,NA,TRBV18,TRBD1
TGCGCCAGCAGCTTGTTACAGGGATACGAGACCCAGTACTTC,CASSLLQGYETQYF,TRBJ2-5,NA,TRBV5-1,NA
TGTGCCAGCAGTCTATCAGGGGGCGCGGGGTACAATGAGCAGTTCTTC,CASSLSGGAGYNEQFF,TRBJ2-1,NA,TRBV28,TRBD1
TGCGCCAGCAGTGAATGGGCGGGAGAATCCCCTAACGAGCAGTACTTC,CASSEWAGESPNEQYF,TRBJ2-7,NA,TRBV10-1,TRBD2
TGTGCCAGCTCCCCTACCCTAGCCGAGCAGTACTTC,CASSPTLAEQYF,TRBJ2-7,NA,TRBV18,NA
TGTGCCAGCAGTGACTCACTCACCTCGGGTCCCCAGTACTTC,CASSDSLTSGPQYF,TRBJ2-5,NA,TRBV6-4,NA
TGTGCTAGCAGCTTAGCTGGCAGGGGGCTAGAGACCCAGTACTTC,CASSLAGRGLETQYF,TRBJ2-5,NA,TRBV7-7,TRBD1
TGTGCAAGTCGCTTAGCGCTTGTGGGACTAGCGGGAGGTGGGGAGACCCAGTACTTC,CASRLALVGLAGGGETQYF,TRBJ2-5,once,TRBV12-2,NA
TGTGCCTCCCAGGGGGAAGAAAGAAATCAGCCCCAGCATTTT,CASQGEERNQPQHF,TRBJ1-5,NA,TRBV2,TRBD1
TGTGCCAGTAGTATAGCTTCTAGCAATCAGCCCCAGCATTTT,CASSIASSNQPQHF,TRBJ1-5,once,TRBV19,NA
TGCGCCAGCAGCACCACGGACAGGGGTGAAGCTTTCTTT,CASSTTDRGEAFF,TRBJ1-1,few,TRBV5-1,TRBD1
TGTGCCAGCAGCACCCAGGGGGCCTTTGGCTACACCTTC,CASSTQGAFGYTF,TRBJ1-2,NA,TRBV11-2,TRBD1
TGTGCCAGCAGCCGAGACAGGGGGAAGGGCGTCCTGACTTTC,CASSRDRGKGVLTF,TRBJ2-6,NA,TRBV13,TRBD1
TGTGCCAGCAGTTTATCGTTCAGGGGGAACACCGGGGAGCTGTTTTTT,CASSLSFRGNTGELFF,TRBJ2-2,NA,TRBV27,NA
TGTGCCAGCAGTTTAAATCCCTTTGCGACAGATACGCAGTATTTT,CASSLNPFATDTQYF,TRBJ2-3,NA,TRBV28,NA
TGTGCCAGCAGCCGCACTAGCGGGGTCTACAATGAGCAGTTCTTC,CASSRTSGVYNEQFF,TRBJ2-1,NA,TRBV11-2,TRBD2
TGTGCCAGCAGGTTCGGGGGGGCTTATGGCTACACCTTC,CASRFGGAYGYTF,TRBJ1-2,few,TRBV28,NA
TGTGCCAGCAGTATGACAGGGTATGACACCGGGGAGCTGTTTTTT,CASSMTGYDTGELFF,TRBJ2-2,NA,TRBV28,TRBD1
TGTGCCACCAGTGACGGGGGAAGGGACCAGGCGGACGAGCAGTACTTC,CATSDGGRDQADEQYF,TRBJ2-7,NA,TRBV24-1,NA
TGTGCCAGCAGCCAAGAAGGGAGGACTGAAGCTTTCTTT,CASSQEGRTEAFF,TRBJ1-1,NA,TRBV3-1/TRBV3-2,NA
TGTGCCAGCTCACCACCGACAGGGTACAAGGAGCTGTTTTTT,CASSPPTGYKELFF,TRBJ2-2,NA,TRBV18,TRBD1
TGTGCTAGTGCTTCAGGAGATACGCAGTATTTT,CASASGDTQYF,TRBJ2-3,NA,TRBV12-5,NA
TGTGCCAGCAGCTCCCGGACTGGTTACGAGCAGTACTTC,CASSSRTGYEQYF,TRBJ2-7,NA,TRBV7-2,NA